The 32 T cell receptor beta chains below were found in one sample sequenced in a study of cytomegalovirus exposure and HLA in healthy donors. Primers for the PCR totalled 60 Vbeta and 13 Jbeta. This table comes from immunoSEQ multiplex PCR, and its TCRdb copy is limited to in-frame clones, with some not included. The sample shows 100,000 to 150,000 clones, and roughly 1% sits with its ten largest clones. The sequenced material came from PBMCs. These receptors came from a man between 18 and 35 years old in good health and CMV-seronegative.

This chain joins TRBV15 and TRBJ1-6; unclear D gene. V gave up 0 bases and J gave up 3 bases, with 6 bases separating them. Looked up from germline, CDR1 is LNHNV and CDR2 is YYDKDF (reference sequence). The CDR3 is 15 residues long. This chain's CDR3 is CATSRERDYNSPLHF. The DNA of the CDR3 is TGTGCCACCAGCAGAGAACGGGACTATAATTCACCCCTCCACTTT.

V and J are TRBV18 and TRBJ1-5, with D perhaps TRBD1 (6 bases). The CDR3 runs 15 residues. V lost 3 bases, J lost 2 bases, and 11 bases lay in between. Germline assignment: CDR1 KGHSH and CDR2 LQKENI. DNA of the CDR3: TGTGCCAGCTCACCTCGGGCAGGGGGCAATCAGCCCCAGCATTTT. Translation gives CASSPRAGGNQPQHF.

CDR3 in amino acids: CASRKGTPGNTIYF. CDR3 in DNA: TGTGCCAGCAGAAAGGGGACACCTGGAAACACCATATATTTT. V and J are TRBV6-5 and TRBJ1-3; the D gene is possibly TRBD1 (6 bases). The CDR3 has 14 amino acids. Trimming left V 6 bases short and J 2 bases short, with 11 bases between. CDR1 MNHEY and CDR2 SVGAGI come from the germline V gene.

This chain connects TRBV29-1 to TRBJ2-7; D remains ambiguous. Deletions cut 5 bases from V and 4 bases from J, with 9 bases between. CDR1 and CDR2 from the germline V gene are SQVTM and ANQGSEA. The CDR3 consists of 11 residues. CDR3 DNA sequence: TGCAGCGTTTGCCACTTATACGAGCAGTACTTC. This gives the protein CSVCHLYEQYF.

This rearrangement joins TRBV6-5 to TRBJ1-1; a weak D match, TRBD1 (6 bases). V was clipped by 2 bases and J by 3 bases, with 13 bases between them. The CDR3 runs 15 residues. Germline V gene data show CDR1 as MNHEY and CDR2 as SVGAGI. CDR3: CASSYTLPGDTEAFF. DNA of the CDR3: TGTGCCAGCAGTTACACCCTCCCAGGGGACACTGAAGCTTTCTTT.

The V gene is TRBV9, the J gene TRBJ1-4; D is undetermined. The ends were cut back, 6 bases at V and 0 bases at J, with 12 bases in the middle. Germline V gene lookup returns CDR1 SGDLS and CDR2 YYNGEE. This CDR3 has 15 amino acids. CDR3 DNA sequence: TGTGCCAGCAACCCTTTGCCGGCAACTAATGAAAAACTGTTTTTT. Translation: CASNPLPATNEKLFF.

The chain links TRBV6-1 to TRBJ1-4; 10 positions agree with TRBD1. The ends lost 2 bases at V and 14 bases at J; junction bases unmatched: 11. CDR3 length: 15 residues. CDR1 is MNHNS and CDR2 is SASEGT in the germline V gene. In nucleotides, the CDR3 is TGTGCCAGCAGTGAATCTATGGGGACAGGGGATTCGCTGTTTTTT. Its protein is CASSESMGTGDSLFF.

The genes are TRBV5-4 and TRBJ2-1; 12 bases are shared with TRBD2. CDR1 and CDR2 from the germline V gene are SGHNT and YYREEE (reference sequence). CDR3 size: 15 residues. V shed 4 bases and J 3 bases; nucleotides not matched to a gene: 2. CDR3 sequence reads: CASSPTSGSYNEQFF. CDR3 nucleotides: TGTGCCAGCAGCCCGACTAGCGGGAGCTACAATGAGCAGTTCTTC.

The chain uses TRBV6-1 and TRBJ1-2; TRBD1 is a possible D gene (5 bases). V was pared by 3 bases and J by 8 bases, with 16 bases between. The CDR3 runs to 14 residues. Germline values: CDR1 MNHNS, CDR2 SASEGT. CDR3 DNA sequence: TGTGCCAGCAGTGAGACAGCGTCACGAGAAGGCTACACCTTC. It codes for CASSETASREGYTF.

The chain combines TRBV30 with TRBJ2-1; 10 bases fit TRBD2. Trimming removed 2 bases from V and 2 bases from J; junction bases left unmatched: 3. Per germline, CDR1 GTSNPN and CDR2 SVGIG (reference sequence). The CDR3 is 15 residues long. CDR3 sequence: CAWSLSGRPYNEQFF. The CDR3 nucleotides are TGTGCCTGGAGTCTTAGCGGGAGGCCCTACAATGAGCAGTTCTTC.

This chain joins TRBV19 and TRBJ1-3; D gene uncertain. Germline V CDR1 and CDR2: LNHDA, SQIVND (reference sequence). The CDR3 covers 11 residues. Trimming stripped 10 bases from V and 4 bases from J, with 8 bases between. CDR3 protein: CATSGGNTIYF. The CDR3 DNA sequence: TGTGCCACGTCGGGGGGAAACACCATATATTTT.

The DNA of the CDR3 is TGCGCCAGCAGCCAAGATGGTACGACAGGGGACCTACCCCAGCATTTT. It encodes CASSQDGTTGDLPQHF. The chain combines TRBV4-1 with TRBJ1-5; 8 nucleotides line up with TRBD1. CDR3 length equals 16 residues. Germline V gene sequence: CDR1 MGHRA, CDR2 YSYEKL. V lost 0 bases, J lost 10 bases, and 11 bases stayed unmatched.

Written as DNA, the CDR3 is TGCGCCAGCAGCTTGGTGGTGACTAGCGTAAAAGAGACCCAGTACTTC. Translating gives CASSLVVTSVKETQYF. The chain employs TRBV5-1 and TRBJ2-5, with TRBD2 matching over 8 bases. Trimming removed 0 bases from V and 3 bases from J; junction bases left unmatched: 7. The CDR3 spans 16 residues. CDR1 is SGHRS, CDR2 YFSETQ, per germline.

The CDR3 is CASSLTPDPNTGELFF. The CDR3 DNA follows: TGTGCCAGCAGTTTAACGCCAGATCCAAACACCGGGGAGCTGTTTTTT. V is TRBV28 and J is TRBJ2-2; D unresolved. The germline V gene has CDR1 MDHEN and CDR2 SYDVKM. Trimming removed 2 bases from V and 2 bases from J, with 12 bases in between. CDR3 size: 16 residues.

The chain carries TRBV2 and TRBJ1-1; D is uncertain. Per the germline V gene, CDR1 is SNHLY and CDR2 is FYNNEI. V shed 6 bases and J shed 2 bases, with 13 bases lying between them. The CDR3 is made up of 14 amino acids. CDR3 DNA sequence: TGTGCCAGCAGGGGCTACAGAGAAAACACTGAAGCTTTCTTT. It yields the protein CASRGYRENTEAFF.

The V call is TRBV11-2, the J call TRBJ1-2; D not certain. In germline, CDR1 is SGHAT, CDR2 FQNNGV. CDR3 length: 14 amino acids. V was cut by 0 bases and J by 7 bases, with 12 bases left in between. DNA for the CDR3: TGTGCCAGCAGCTTAGATAATGGACTTGGTGGCTACACCTTC. It translates to CASSLDNGLGGYTF.

V gene TRBV28 combines with J gene TRBJ1-1, with TRBD1 matching over 7 bases. The CDR3 is 13 amino acids. The germline CDR1 and CDR2 sequences are MDHEN and SYDVKM. V lost 5 bases to trimming and J lost 4 bases; unmatched junction nucleotides: 4. CDR3: CASSGRGRTEAFF. DNA for the CDR3: TGTGCCAGCAGTGGAAGGGGGCGCACTGAAGCTTTCTTT.

The chain is built from TRBV7-9 and TRBJ2-3; weak D call: TRBD2 (5 bases). CDR1 and CDR2 (germline): SEHNR, FQNEAQ (reference sequence). Trimming removed 4 bases from V and 2 bases from J, with 16 bases in between. The CDR3 sequence is 16 residues long. For the CDR3, the DNA is TGTGCCAGCAGCTCCTTACCGGGATTCTCCACAGATACGCAGTATTTT. Amino acid sequence: CASSSLPGFSTDTQYF.

The V call is TRBV6-5, the J call TRBJ1-1; no clear D gene. There are 12 residues in the CDR3. Germline V gene sequence: CDR1 MNHEY, CDR2 SVGAGI. The V and J ends lost 9 bases and 3 bases respectively, with 11 bases between them. CDR3 DNA sequence: TGTGCCAGAAAGAGGGTGGACACTGAAGCTTTCTTT. Translation: CARKRVDTEAFF.

A remark on this clone: One junction end disagrees with the germline gene, perhaps due to a read error. The chain combines TRBV5-1 with TRBJ2-3, with TRBD2 as a possible D gene (5 bases). The CDR3 loop spans 16 amino acids. In germline, CDR1 is SGHRS, CDR2 YFSETQ. The CDR3 coding sequence is TGCGCCAGCAGTTTGGCCGGTCTCGGACTCACAGATACGCAGTATTTT. This codes for CASSLAGLGLTDTQYF.

The rearrangement uses TRBV5-1 and TRBJ2-5, with D tentatively TRBD1 (5 bases). Germline lookup yields CDR1 SGHRS and CDR2 YFSETQ. The V gene lost 2 bases and the J gene lost 5 bases, with 16 bases spanning the gap. This CDR3 contains 15 residues. The CDR3 DNA reads as TGCGCCAGCAGCTTAAGGGGAATGGGATTGGAGACCCAGTACTTC. The encoded protein is CASSLRGMGLETQYF. Using reference TRBV5-1 and TRBJ2-5 for the parts outside the CDR3, the full variable domain is KAGVTQTPRYLIKTRGQQVTLSCSPISGHRSVSWYQQTPGQGLQFLFEYFSETQRNKGNFPGRFSGRQFSNSRSEMNVSTLELGDSALYLCASSLRGMGLETQYFGPGTRLLVL.

The DNA for the CDR3 is TGCGCCAGCAGCCAAGAGCTGGACGGGGGGGCCCCCTACAATGAGCAGTTCTTC. Translation gives CASSQELDGGAPYNEQFF. The V call is TRBV4-1, the J call TRBJ2-1; 8 nucleotides match TRBD2. The CDR3 is made up of 18 amino acids. The ends lost 0 bases at V and 2 bases at J; junction bases unmatched: 9. CDR1 MGHRA and CDR2 YSYEKL come from the germline V gene.

For this clone: One end of the junction is discordant with germline, which a read error may explain. The chain combines TRBV6-5 with TRBJ2-1; D is possibly TRBD1 (6 bases). The CDR3 covers 15 residues. Germline CDR1 and CDR2: MNHEY and SVGAGI. The CDR3 DNA reads as TGTGCCAGCAGTTCTACAGGGAGCTCCGACAATGAGCAGTTCTTC. Its translation is CASSSTGSSDNEQFF.

On this clone: At one of its ends the junction is not consistent with the germline gene, which may arise from a read error. This sample includes further DNA sequences coding for the same CDR3. V is TRBV29-1 and J is TRBJ2-7; weak D call: TRBD2 (5 bases). Germline V gene lookup returns CDR1 SQVTM and CDR2 ANQGSEA. This CDR3 has 13 amino acids. Here the CDR3 reads CSVVSGGLYEQYF. Here the CDR3 DNA reads TGCAGCGTAGTATCGGGCGGGCTCTACGAACAGTACTTC.

The V gene is TRBV25-1, the J gene TRBJ2-2, with D hard to call. Germline V CDR1 and CDR2: MGHDK, SYGVNS. The CDR3 covers 16 residues. The V gene lost 1 base and the J gene lost 1 base, with 10 bases spanning the gap. The CDR3 spells CASSEFQAMNTGELFF. The CDR3 bases are TGTGCCAGCAGTGAATTTCAGGCAATGAACACCGGGGAGCTGTTTTTT.

This rearrangement joins TRBV5-8 to TRBJ2-5; 9 bases match TRBD1. The length of the CDR3 is 14 residues. V trimming: 2 bases; J trimming: 4 bases; junction bases outside the gene matches: 3. Germline V gene sequence: CDR1 SGHTS, CDR2 YDEGEE. The CDR3 is CASSLTGGGETQYF. The CDR3 DNA is TGTGCCAGCAGCTTAACAGGGGGCGGAGAGACCCAGTACTTC. Full variable domain (outside the CDR3, taken from reference TRBV5-8 and TRBJ2-5): EAGVTQSPTHLIKTRGQQATLRCSPISGHTSVYWYQQALGLGLQFLLWYDEGEERNRGNFPPRFSGRQFPNYSSELNVNALELEDSALYLCASSLTGGGETQYFGPGTRLLVL.

The chain has TRBV29-1 and TRBJ1-1; D is uncertain. The CDR3 covers 13 residues. Germline values: CDR1 SQVTM, CDR2 ANQGSEA. V lost 3 bases and J lost 1, with 9 bases in between. CDR3 region: CSVDIGENTEAFF. As DNA, the CDR3 is TGCAGCGTTGATATCGGTGAGAACACTGAAGCTTTCTTT.

The rearrangement links TRBV9 to TRBJ1-1; D is perhaps TRBD1 (5 bases). This CDR3 is built from 14 residues. The germline CDR1 and CDR2 sequences are SGDLS and YYNGEE. V dropped 2 bases and J dropped 0 bases, with 8 bases sitting between them. The CDR3 DNA sequence: TGTGCCAGCAGCGTGACAGATTTGAACACTGAAGCTTTCTTT. Residues: CASSVTDLNTEAFF. The whole variable domain, filled in from reference TRBV9 and TRBJ1-1, reads DSGVTQTPKHLITATGQRVTLRCSPRSGDLSVYWYQQSLDQGLQFLIQYYNGEERAKGNILERFSAQQFPDLHSELNLSSLELGDSALYFCASSVTDLNTEAFFGQGTRLTVV.

This rearrangement joins TRBV4-1 to TRBJ2-1; 13 nucleotides agree with TRBD2. Unmatched junction bases numbered 8, after V lost 4 bases and J lost 5 bases. The CDR3 sequence is 17 residues long. Germline V gives CDR1 MGHRA, CDR2 YSYEKL. CDR3 in DNA: TGCGCCAGCAGCCCTACGGGACTAGCGGGGATTGACAATGAGCAGTTCTTC. The encoded protein is CASSPTGLAGIDNEQFF.

The chain uses TRBV19 and TRBJ1-1; D not resolved. The CDR3 consists of 14 residues. Germline loops: CDR1 LNHDA, CDR2 SQIVND (reference sequence). Trimming cost V 5 bases and J 4 bases, with 14 bases left between them. The CDR3 sequence: CASSSVRAVTEAFF. CDR3 coding DNA: TGTGCCAGTAGTTCGGTGCGGGCGGTCACTGAAGCTTTCTTT.

The rearrangement uses TRBV19 and TRBJ1-1; D not resolved. Germline CDR1 reads LNHDA; CDR2 reads SQIVND (reference sequence). V was cut by 5 bases and J by 1 base, with 8 bases left in between. This CDR3 is built from 13 residues. The CDR3 loop is CASSADWNTEAFF. The CDR3 coding sequence is TGTGCCAGTAGTGCCGACTGGAACACTGAAGCTTTCTTT.

V gene TRBV7-8 combines with J gene TRBJ2-7; TRBD2 matches 9 bases. After removal of 5 bases from V and 4 bases from J, the junction contained 9 bases not matched to a gene. The CDR3 spans 15 residues. CDR1 is SGHVS, CDR2 FQNEAQ, per germline. CDR3 bases: TGTGCCAGCAGCCTTGCTGAAGCGGGGGGTTACGAGCAGTACTTC. Its translation: CASSLAEAGGYEQYF.